This TCR beta chain was retrieved from a study of blood T cell repertoires in COVID-19. On the study more broadly: Spain, Italy and the United States supplied samples that represented acute and convalescent COVID-19. Sources were T cells, B-cell-depleted T cells, or PBMCs; the material itself was cDNA or gDNA.

The CDR3 is made up of 16 amino acids. In the original processing: Amplifying reference gene primers gave estimates of nucleated cell counts. Using immunoSEQ multiplex PCR, the repertoire was profiled, and TCRdb retains in-frame clones only, with some absent. The D gene and trimming were derived from the DNA, and the V and J assignments and clone size from that table. Here the sample spans 200,000 to 250,000 clones, around 90% being singletons. This clonotype originated in a woman under 30 who had recovered from COVID-19. The sample taken for sequencing was peripheral blood. The rearrangement uses TRBV21-1 and TRBJ1-5; TRBD1, the table's D call, was not compared with the DNA. TRBV21-1 is classified as a pseudogene. DNA for the CDR3: TGTGCCAGCAGCAGCGGACAGGTGCCTAGCAATCAGCCCCAGCATTTT. Its protein is CASSSGQVPSNQPQHF.